The sample holds a few counts of the clone carrying this T cell receptor (beta chain). Its antigen remains unidentified. The data stem from a study of T cell repertoires in cytomegalovirus infection. Study summary: Both a matching HLA type and CMV infection were indicated by public TCR beta signatures.

Germline-derived CDR1 and CDR2 are MGHRA and YSYEKL. Trimming took off 0 bases at V and 6 bases at J, with 15 bases between the two ends. This CDR3 has 15 residues. Findings and caveats of the study: In two of eight donors, the top clonotype was HLA-C-restricted CMV-specific.

TCRdb itself ran the reads through MiXCR, one entry per CDR3 protein. The sample holds 640,000 or so distinct CDR3 sequences; roughly 33% are singletons and the top ten take 15% to 20%. This clonotype was obtained from a human donor in good health (CMV status not recorded). Some clones in this sample may be carry-over from other donors' samples. This chain joins TRBV4-1 and TRBJ2-7; D assignment may be TRBD1 or TRBD2 (5 bases each). The specimen comprised cultured PBMCs, sampled from culture after CMV antigen stimulation. This CDR3 reads CASSQELRGGGEQYF. Written as DNA, the CDR3 is TGCGCCAGCAGCCAAGAACTGAGGGGTGGAGGCGAGCAGTACTTC.